This T cell receptor beta chain derives from a study of shared clonotypes between healthy human individuals. Study background: In total, the donors were a couple of women and a few men aged 18 to 49. For every donor, three CD4 naive, three CD4 memory, two CD8 naive and one CD8 memory plates were used.

As defined, naive CD8 cells were CD45RO-negative and positively selected for CCR7, with terminally differentiated effector memory CD45RA+ cells excluded. This CDR3 contains 13 residues. V shed 0 bases and J shed 7 bases, with 7 bases lying between them. CDR1 and CDR2 (germline): SGHAT, FQNNGV. The protocol was immunoSEQ multiplex PCR, while the TCRdb copy is restricted to in-frame clones and leaves out a portion. The data contain about 800,000 clones, 90% to 97% of them singletons. The sequence was collected from a man aged 25 to 40 in good health. Sequenced input: naive CD8+ T cells sorted from blood. This sequence joins TRBV11-2 and TRBJ2-1; D gene ambiguous. This CDR3 reads CASSLEVPNEQFF. The CDR3 DNA reads TGTGCCAGCAGCTTAGAGGTACCAAATGAGCAGTTCTTC.